The clone carrying this TCR beta chain was detected once. This specimen belongs to a study of blood T cell repertoires in COVID-19. As for the study in general: Acute-phase and convalescent COVID-19 samples originated in the United States, Italy and Spain. From T cells, B-cell-depleted T cells, or PBMCs came the material, which was cDNA or gDNA.

As processed by the authors: Researchers report that nucleated cell counts were estimated from reference gene primer amplification. TCRdb keeps only in-frame clones here, not all; method: immunoSEQ multiplex PCR. The V and J calls and clone size were taken over from that table, and D and trimming were inferred from the DNA. The sample lists 75,000 to 90,000 clones; roughly 86% were seen once. Per the germline V gene, CDR1 is LGHDT and CDR2 is YNNKEL (reference sequence). This CDR3 is 14 amino acids long. The J segment lost 5 bases and the V segment lost 4 bases, leaving 5 bases of the junction unmatched.

The sequenced material came from peripheral blood. The rearrangement uses TRBV3-1 (or the pseudogene TRBV3-2) and TRBJ1-1; 9 positions match TRBD1. The clonotype comes from a man over 45 with active or convalescent COVID-19. For the CDR3, the DNA is TGTGCCAGCAGCCCAACAGGGGGCAGGACTGAAGCTTTCTTT. It translates to CASSPTGGRTEAFF.